The rows below give T cell receptor beta chains drawn from one sample of a study of T-cell reconstitution after alpha-beta-depleted transplantation in children. TCRdb processed the PCR reads anew with MiXCR; each CDR3 protein has one entry. The sample has fewer than 700,000 distinct CDR3 sequences, more than 20% seen once; the top ten hold about 14%. This sample comprised PBMCs, mostly from graft donor cells, obtained 360 days after TCRalphabeta/CD19-depleted stem cell transplant. These receptors were taken from a boy under two years old who had a stem cell transplant for acute myeloid leukemia, so the T cells may come from the graft donor. Each CDR3 is given with its conserved first and last residue. The D gene is left open where the match is weak. Only part of the rows carry a size: once, few, many, or a class if the clone is expanded.

clone_size,d_call,v_call,j_call,cdr3_nt,cdr3_aa
many,TRBD2,TRBV12-3/TRBV12-4,TRBJ2-1,TGTGCCAGCAGTTTACGTCCAGCGGGGCAGGATGAGCAGTTCTTC,CASSLRPAGQDEQFF
many,-,TRBV20-1,TRBJ2-5,TGCAGTGGGCAGAACCAAGAGACCCAGTACTTC,CSGQNQETQYF
few,-,TRBV20-1,TRBJ2-3,TGCAGTGCTAGATCGCGGCAGGGAGCAGATACGCAGTATTTT,CSARSRQGADTQYF
-,-,TRBV20-1,TRBJ1-5,TGCAGTGCTCCCCCAGGGAGGGGGACCAATCAGCCCCAGCATTTT,CSAPPGRGTNQPQHF
-,-,TRBV28,TRBJ1-4,TGTGCCAGCAGTTTCGGGGGCAGTGGGGGGCTCGAAAAACTGTTTTTT,CASSFGGSGGLEKLFF
few,-,TRBV20-1,TRBJ2-6,TGCAGTGTATCGGTTGCTGGGGCCAACGTCCTGACTTTC,CSVSVAGANVLTF
-,TRBD1,TRBV28,TRBJ1-1,TGTGCCAGCAGCGAAACAGGGGGAGTGAACACTGAAGCTTTCTTT,CASSETGGVNTEAFF
-,-,TRBV5-5,TRBJ1-1,TGTGCCAGCAGCTTCGACGAGGTGGCCACTGAAGCTTTCTTT,CASSFDEVATEAFF
-,-,TRBV10-3,TRBJ2-3,TGTGCCATCAGCGGGCTTAGCGGCGCCCGGACAGATACGCAGTATTTT,CAISGLSGARTDTQYF
many,-,TRBV29-1,TRBJ2-5,TGCAGCGTTGTTGTGTCTGGGACCTGGGGGACCCAGTACTTC,CSVVVSGTWGTQYF
few,TRBD2,TRBV20-1,TRBJ2-1,TGCAGTGCTAGAGATCCCTGGGGCGGGGGAAGCTCCTACAATGAGCAGTTCTTC,CSARDPWGGGSSYNEQFF
many,-,TRBV5-6,TRBJ2-2,TGTGCCAGCAGCTGGGACGTCAACACCGGGGAGCTGTTTTTT,CASSWDVNTGELFF
few,TRBD2,TRBV10-3,TRBJ2-1,TGTGCCATCAGTGAGGGGGGACTAGCGGGGGGAAACAATGAGCAGTTCTTC,CAISEGGLAGGNNEQFF
many,-,TRBV4-1,TRBJ2-3,TGCGCCAGCAGCCAAGTAGGGTGGGGAACAGATACGCAGTATTTT,CASSQVGWGTDTQYF
few,TRBD1,TRBV20-1,TRBJ2-7,TGCAGTGCTGAGAAAGCGATCCGGGACAGGGGGCACTACGAGCAGTACTTC,CSAEKAIRDRGHYEQYF
few,TRBD1,TRBV15,TRBJ2-5,TGTGCCACCAGCAATTACCGGGACAGGGTTTTAGAGACCCAGTACTTC,CATSNYRDRVLETQYF
few,-,TRBV10-3,TRBJ1-1,TGTGCCATCAGTGAGACAGGACAAGTCACTGAAGCTTTCTTT,CAISETGQVTEAFF
-,-,TRBV6-2/TRBV6-3,TRBJ1-2,TGTGCCAGCAGTTCGAACCGGGGAGCCGGAAGGAGATACTATGGCTACACCTTC,CASSSNRGAGRRYYGYTF
few,-,TRBV10-3,TRBJ2-7,TGTGCCATCAGTGAGCCAGGGCGGGGTAATTCCTACGAGCAGTACTTC,CAISEPGRGNSYEQYF
-,TRBD2,TRBV12-3/TRBV12-4,TRBJ2-7,TGTGCCAGCAGCTGGGGCATCGGGACTAGCGACGAGCAGTACTTC,CASSWGIGTSDEQYF
many,TRBD2,TRBV4-1,TRBJ2-1,TGCGCCACCACACTAGCGGGGGGATACAATGAGCAGTTCTTC,CATTLAGGYNEQFF
-,-,TRBV10-2,TRBJ1-2,TGCGCCAGCAGTGAGCCCTTTGGGCTCTATGGCTACACCTTC,CASSEPFGLYGYTF
-,TRBD1,TRBV11-1,TRBJ2-6,TGTGCCAGCAGCTTTATTGACAGGGGGCTCACATCTGGGGCCAACGTCCTGACTTTC,CASSFIDRGLTSGANVLTF
few,-,TRBV9,TRBJ1-2,TGTGCCAGCAGCGTAGTGGACGCCAGCTATGGCTACACCTTC,CASSVVDASYGYTF
few,TRBD2,TRBV7-2,TRBJ2-5,TGTGCCAGCGGTCTAGCGGGGGACCAAGAGACCCAGTACTTC,CASGLAGDQETQYF
many,TRBD2,TRBV20-1,TRBJ2-1,TGCAGTGCTAGAGACCAGCGGGGAATCTCCTACAATGAGCAGTTCTTC,CSARDQRGISYNEQFF
few,TRBD2,TRBV20-1,TRBJ2-1,TGCAGTGCCAGGACTAGCGGGGGGGCTTACCGAGGCAATGAGCAGTTCTTC,CSARTSGGAYRGNEQFF
-,TRBD2,TRBV20-1,TRBJ2-3,TGCAGTGCTAGAGAGCGCTGGCGGGGGGGCCGAGAGGTCACAGATACGCAGTATTTT,CSARERWRGGREVTDTQYF
many,-,TRBV5-6,TRBJ2-7,TGTGCCAGCTCCGCCTACAGAGGTCCCTACGAGCAGTACTTC,CASSAYRGPYEQYF
many,TRBD1,TRBV28,TRBJ2-2,TGTGCCAGCAGAATGGACAGGGGCTTTTACACCGGGGAGCTGTTTTTT,CASRMDRGFYTGELFF
-,-,TRBV5-1,TRBJ2-2,TGCGCCAGCAGCGGATTAGACACCGGGGAGCTGTTTTTT,CASSGLDTGELFF
-,TRBD2,TRBV7-8,TRBJ2-1,TGTGCCAGCAGCAAGCGTCCGGGGGGTCCGTCCAATGAGCAGTTCTTC,CASSKRPGGPSNEQFF
-,TRBD2,TRBV12-3/TRBV12-4,TRBJ2-2,TGTGCCAGCCCTATACGTTCCCAGCGGGGGGGGAACACCGGGGAGCTGTTTTTT,CASPIRSQRGGNTGELFF
many,-,TRBV4-1,TRBJ2-1,TGCGCCAGCAGTCTAGGTTACGGGTGGGACAATGAGCAGTTCTTC,CASSLGYGWDNEQFF
-,-,TRBV3-1,TRBJ1-2,TGTGCCAGCAGCAGGGTTAACTATGGCTACACCTTC,CASSRVNYGYTF
-,TRBD1,TRBV12-3/TRBV12-4,TRBJ1-1,TGTGCCAGCAGGAAGAGACAGGGGGCGAACACTGAAGCTTTCTTT,CASRKRQGANTEAFF